This T cell receptor beta chain was identified in a study of CD8 T cells in Susac syndrome. Germline CDR1 is SGHTA and CDR2 is FQGNSA. The CDR3 length is 15 residues. V gave up 5 bases and J gave up 1 base; unmatched junction bases: 5. A quantity of roughly 0.5 to 1 ug RNA underwent reverse transcription using random hexamers. It was immunoSEQ multiplex PCR that amplified TCR beta CDR3 across 54 Vbeta and 13 Jbeta. MiXCR was run by TCRdb on the immunoSEQ multiplex PCR reads, yielding one entry per CDR3 protein. Of 250,000 or so distinct CDR3 sequences in the sample, about 93% were seen once. FACS was used to enrich TEMRA cells, whereas the CD8+ and CD4+ T cells were obtained by negative isolation.

The origin of this receptor is a human donor with multiple sclerosis. Specimen: CD4+ T cells from PBMCs. The chain joins TRBV7-2 to TRBJ1-2; 9 nucleotides match TRBD1. The CDR3 region is CASSPQGAHNYGYTF. The CDR3 nucleotides are TGTGCCAGCAGCCCACAGGGGGCCCATAACTATGGCTACACCTTC.